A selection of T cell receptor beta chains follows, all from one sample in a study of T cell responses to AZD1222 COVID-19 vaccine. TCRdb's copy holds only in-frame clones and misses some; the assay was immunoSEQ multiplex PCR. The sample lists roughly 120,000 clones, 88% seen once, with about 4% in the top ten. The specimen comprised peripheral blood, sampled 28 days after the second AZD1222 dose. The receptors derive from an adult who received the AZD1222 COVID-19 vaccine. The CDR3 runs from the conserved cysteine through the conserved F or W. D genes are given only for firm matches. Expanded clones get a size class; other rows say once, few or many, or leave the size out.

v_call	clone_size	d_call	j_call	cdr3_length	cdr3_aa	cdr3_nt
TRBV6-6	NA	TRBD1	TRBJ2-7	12	CASRDRPYEQYF	TGTGCCAGCAGGGACAGGCCCTACGAGCAGTACTTC
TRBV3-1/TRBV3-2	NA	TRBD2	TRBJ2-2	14	CASNLAGFTGELFF	TGTGCCAGCAACCTAGCGGGATTCACCGGGGAGCTGTTTTTT
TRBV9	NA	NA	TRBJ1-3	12	CASSLESSTIYF	TGTGCCAGCAGCCTGGAATCAAGCACCATATATTTT
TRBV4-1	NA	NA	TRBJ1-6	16	CASSQDSFRGGSPLHF	TGCGCCAGCAGCCAAGATTCATTTAGGGGGGGTTCACCCCTCCACTTT
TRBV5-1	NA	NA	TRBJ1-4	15	CASSFWADDNEKLFF	TGCGCCAGCAGCTTCTGGGCAGACGACAATGAAAAACTGTTTTTT
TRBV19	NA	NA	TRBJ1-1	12	CASSRTAPEAFF	TGTGCCAGTAGTAGGACCGCACCTGAAGCTTTCTTT
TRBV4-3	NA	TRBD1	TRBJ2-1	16	CASSQDRQGTYNEQFF	TGCGCCAGCAGCCAAGATCGACAGGGTACATACAATGAGCAGTTCTTC
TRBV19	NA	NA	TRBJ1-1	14	CASSNSQGLTEAFF	TGTGCCAGTAGTAACTCCCAGGGACTGACTGAAGCTTTCTTT
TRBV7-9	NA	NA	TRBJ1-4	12	CASSRPSEKLFF	TGTGCCAGCAGCCGTCCCTCTGAAAAACTGTTTTTT
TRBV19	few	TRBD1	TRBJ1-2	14	CASSPLGQGGGYTF	TGTGCCAGTAGTCCATTGGGACAGGGGGGTGGCTACACCTTC
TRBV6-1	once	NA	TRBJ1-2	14	CASSESQAIGGYTF	TGTGCCAGCAGTGAGAGTCAGGCAATTGGGGGCTACACCTTC
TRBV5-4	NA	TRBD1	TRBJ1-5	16	CASSLSTDRGTGHQHF	TGTGCCAGCAGCTTGTCCACGGATAGAGGGACAGGGCACCAGCATTTT
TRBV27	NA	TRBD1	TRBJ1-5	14	CATWTGGLGQPQHF	TGTGCCACCTGGACAGGGGGCTTAGGTCAGCCCCAGCATTTT
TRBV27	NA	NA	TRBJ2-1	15	CASSSRILASNEQFF	TGTGCCAGCAGTTCACGCATCCTAGCGTCAAATGAGCAGTTCTTC
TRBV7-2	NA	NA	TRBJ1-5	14	CASSLRFGNQPQHF	TGTGCCAGCAGCTTAAGGTTCGGCAATCAGCCCCAGCATTTT
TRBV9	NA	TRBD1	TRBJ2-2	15	CASSVGQGITGELFF	TGTGCCAGCAGCGTGGGACAGGGAATAACCGGGGAGCTGTTTTTT
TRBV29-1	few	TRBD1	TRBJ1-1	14	CSVGAGGTNTEAFF	TGCAGCGTCGGGGCAGGGGGGACTAACACTGAAGCTTTCTTT
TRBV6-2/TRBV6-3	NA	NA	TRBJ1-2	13	CASSYTDNYGYTF	TGTGCCAGCAGTTACACAGATAACTATGGCTACACCTTC
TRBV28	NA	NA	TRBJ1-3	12	CASSLSGNTIYF	TGTGCCAGCAGTTTATCCGGAAACACCATATATTTT
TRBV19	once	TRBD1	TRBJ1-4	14	CASSTGEGNEKLFF	TGTGCCAGTAGCACAGGGGAGGGTAATGAAAAACTGTTTTTT
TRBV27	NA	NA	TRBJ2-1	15	CASKVSSARPNEQFF	TGTGCCAGCAAAGTCAGTTCGGCAAGACCCAATGAGCAGTTCTTC
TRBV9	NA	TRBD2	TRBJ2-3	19	CASSVEKGRLAPSTDTQYF	TGTGCCAGCAGCGTAGAAAAAGGTCGACTAGCGCCTAGCACAGATACGCAGTATTTT
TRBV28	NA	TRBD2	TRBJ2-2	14	CASSSSGTSGELFF	TGTGCCAGCAGTTCAAGCGGGACCTCCGGGGAGCTGTTTTTT
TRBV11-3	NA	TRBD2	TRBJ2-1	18	CASSLGGLAGAPYNEQFF	TGTGCCAGCAGCTTAGGGGGACTAGCGGGGGCCCCCTACAATGAGCAGTTCTTC
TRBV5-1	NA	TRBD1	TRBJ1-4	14	CASSPDRAREKLFF	TGCGCCAGCAGCCCCGACAGGGCCCGCGAAAAACTGTTTTTT
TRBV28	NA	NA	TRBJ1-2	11	CATGAGYGYTF	TGTGCCACAGGGGCAGGGTACGGCTACACCTTC
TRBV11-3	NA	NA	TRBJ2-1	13	CASSPDRSREQFF	TGTGCCAGCAGCCCCGATCGCTCAAGAGAGCAGTTCTTC
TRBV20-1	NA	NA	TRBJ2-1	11	CSARISILEFF	TGCAGTGCTAGAATCTCCATATTGGAGTTCTTC
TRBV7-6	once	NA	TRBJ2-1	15	CASSSTHLVYNEQFF	TGTGCCAGCAGCTCCACTCATTTAGTGTACAATGAGCAGTTCTTC